This is a list of T cell receptor beta chains from one sample in a study of T cell repertoires in cytomegalovirus infection. These receptors' antigens are unknown. TCRdb ran MiXCR on the reads and lists one entry per CDR3 protein. The data show hundreds of thousands of distinct CDR3 sequences, about 30% seen once. The sequencing here drew on cultured PBMCs, taken from culture after CMV antigen stimulation. These receptors came from a human donor in good health (CMV status not recorded). Some clones in this sample may be carry-over from other donors' samples. Each CDR3 is given with its conserved first and last residue. The D gene is left open where the match is weak. Rows give clone size only sometimes, using once, few, many, or a class for an expanded clone.

J gene | D gene | clone size | V gene | CDR3 protein | CDR3 DNA
TRBJ2-3 | TRBD2 | NA | TRBV20-1 | CSVPAGDARDTQYF | TGCAGTGTGCCAGCGGGAGACGCACGAGATACGCAGTATTTT
TRBJ1-1 | NA | NA | TRBV6-6 | CASSFPGHSTEAFF | TGTGCCAGCAGTTTTCCGGGACACTCCACTGAAGCTTTCTTT
TRBJ2-1 | NA | NA | TRBV5-1 | CASSWAATYNEQFF | TGCGCCAGCAGCTGGGCGGCGACCTACAATGAGCAGTTCTTC
TRBJ2-5 | NA | NA | TRBV4-2 | CASSQGPLAEETQYF | TGTGCCAGCAGCCAAGGACCACTAGCAGAAGAGACCCAGTACTTC
TRBJ1-2 | NA | few | TRBV2 | CATRRGDTF | TGTGCCACGCGGCGGGGCGACACCTTC
TRBJ1-5 | NA | NA | TRBV12-3/TRBV12-4 | CASSPSVGSPNQLQHF | TGTGCCAGCAGCCCCTCGGTGGGTAGTCCCAATCAGCTCCAGCATTTT
TRBJ1-2 | NA | once | TRBV15 | CATSTAAYGYTF | TGTGCCACCAGCACCGCAGCCTATGGCTACACCTTC
TRBJ1-3 | NA | NA | TRBV4-2 | CASSQTLGGGNTIYF | TGTGCCAGCAGCCAGACACTCGGAGGTGGAAACACCATATATTTT
TRBJ1-2 | NA | few | TRBV4-1 | CASSQQTINYGYTF | TGCGCCAGCAGCCAACAGACGATTAACTATGGCTACACCTTC
TRBJ2-5 | TRBD2 | NA | TRBV12-3/TRBV12-4 | CASSLGLAGEAETQYF | TGTGCCAGCAGTTTAGGACTAGCGGGAGAGGCTGAGACCCAGTACTTC
TRBJ1-6 | NA | NA | TRBV7-4 | CASSLEGSHSPLHF | TGTGCCAGCAGCTTGGAGGGGAGCCATTCACCCCTCCACTTT
TRBJ1-1 | NA | few | TRBV4-1 | CASSQDWQSRGTEAFF | TGCGCCAGCAGCCAAGATTGGCAGTCGAGGGGAACTGAAGCTTTCTTT
TRBJ1-1 | NA | few | TRBV28 | CASSLGGAKTEAFF | TGTGCCAGCAGTTTAGGGGGGGCCAAGACTGAAGCTTTCTTT
TRBJ1-1 | NA | many | TRBV6-1 | CASSSRHSGKNTEAFF | TGTGCCAGCAGTAGCCGACACAGCGGGAAGAACACTGAAGCTTTCTTT
TRBJ1-3 | NA | NA | TRBV10-3 | CAITTTRVGNTIYF | TGTGCCATCACTACGACACGAGTCGGAAACACCATATATTTT
TRBJ2-2 | TRBD2 | NA | TRBV2 | CASTGRGTGELFF | TGTGCCAGCACCGGGAGGGGCACCGGGGAGCTGTTTTTT
TRBJ1-2 | NA | few | TRBV7-8 | CASSLGLPDYGYTF | TGTGCCAGCAGCTTAGGGCTCCCAGACTATGGCTACACCTTC